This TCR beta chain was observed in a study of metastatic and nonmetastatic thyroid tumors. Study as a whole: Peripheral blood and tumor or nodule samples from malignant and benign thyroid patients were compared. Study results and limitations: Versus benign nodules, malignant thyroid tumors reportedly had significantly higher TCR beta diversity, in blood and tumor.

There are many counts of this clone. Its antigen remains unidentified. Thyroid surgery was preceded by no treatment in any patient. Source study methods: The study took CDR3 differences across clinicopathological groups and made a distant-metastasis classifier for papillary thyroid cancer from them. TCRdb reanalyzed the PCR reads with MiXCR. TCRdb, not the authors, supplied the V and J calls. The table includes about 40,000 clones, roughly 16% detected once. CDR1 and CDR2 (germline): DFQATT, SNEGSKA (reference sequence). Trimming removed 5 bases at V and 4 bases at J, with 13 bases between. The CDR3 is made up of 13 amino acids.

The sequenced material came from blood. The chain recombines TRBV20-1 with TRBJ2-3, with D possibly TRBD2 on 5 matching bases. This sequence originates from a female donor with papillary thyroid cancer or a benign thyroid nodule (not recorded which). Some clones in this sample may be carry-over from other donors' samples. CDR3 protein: CSALVHGADTQYF. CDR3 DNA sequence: TGCAGTGCTCTCGTACACGGGGCAGATACGCAGTATTTT.